This T cell receptor (beta chain) appears in the sequencing data of a study of T-cell reconstitution after alpha-beta-depleted transplantation in children (dated by TCRdb to between 2015 and 2016). For the study in its entirety: Using TCR repertoire profiling, the study quantitatively followed how T-cell immune reconstitution unfolded in children after TCRalphabeta/CD19-depleted allogeneic hematopoietic cell transplantation. Results the study describes overall, beyond this receptor: The apparently early alphabetaT-cell count recovery about two months after transplant was reportedly dependent on only several hundred rapidly expanded clones derived from non-depleted graft cells. In some patients, the high TCRbeta diversity seen at day 60 was put down to recipient T cells and intrathymic progenitors that had survived conditioning. Over the following months the frequencies of hyperexpanded clones went down, and after one year T-cell counts and TCRbeta diversity were mostly credited to newly produced T cells.

The intended sense of this specimen's treatment or condition label: allogeneic hematopoietic cell transplantation with graft depleted of TCRalphabeta T cells and CD19 B cells. Transplant recipients were children who received TCRalphabeta/CD19-depleted allogeneic hematopoietic cell grafts. The library relied on PCR. Sequenced using an Illumina HiSeq 2500. Molecular barcoding was employed in the preparation of TCR libraries, with unique molecular identifiers being used to normalize TCRbeta repertoire quantification. Clones were called with MiXCR by TCRdb after fastp trimmed the public reads at Q25, and only in-frame beta chains were retained. Merged by CDR3 protein, the rows form single entries marked with the most common genes and DNA. The sample records 750,000 to 950,000 distinct CDR3 sequences, 16% of which are singletons. Jointly, the top ten make up just under 5% of the sample. With respect to this clonotype: What this receptor recognizes is not known. No base qualities exist here, and no much larger clone lies one base off it.

V is cut back by 6 bases and J by 4 bases, with 7 bases in the junction unmatched. Inclusive of the bounding cysteine and phenylalanine, the CDR3 is 15 residues long. Only the CDR3 region is kept as DNA, spanning 45 bases read in frame from base 1. The specimen was PBMCs, mostly from graft donor cells, collected 360 days after TCRalphabeta/CD19-depleted stem cell transplant. The TCR sequence derives from a male patient under 18 who had a stem cell transplant for acute lymphoblastic leukemia, so the T cells may come from the graft donor. Recombination joined TRBV12-3 or TRBV12-4 with TRBJ2-3; 10 nucleotides in the junction match TRBD1. The nucleotide sequence is given as TGTGCCAGCAGCCCCGGGACAGGGGTCCCAGATACGCAGTATTTT. Protein translation: CASSPGTGVPDTQYF.